The rows below give T cell receptor beta chains drawn from one sample of a study of cytomegalovirus exposure and HLA in healthy donors. Clones were sequenced by immunoSEQ multiplex PCR, and TCRdb holds only the in-frame ones, with some missing. The sample consists of about 62,000 clones, roughly 86% of them appearing once. Sequenced material: PBMCs. These receptors were taken from a man aged 18-30 years in good health and CMV-seronegative. The CDR3 runs from the conserved cysteine through the conserved F or W. A D gene is named only where the DNA matches it firmly. The size entry is marked missing in some rows and otherwise reads once, few, many or a size class.

clone_size	v_call	d_call	j_call	cdr3_aa	cdr3_nt
few	TRBV6-6	TRBD1	TRBJ2-1	CASSSGTGYNEQFF	TGTGCCAGCAGCTCCGGGACAGGGTACAATGAGCAGTTCTTC
.	TRBV10-2	.	TRBJ1-1	CASLGDTEAFF	TGCGCCAGCCTTGGAGACACTGAAGCTTTCTTT
once	TRBV4-1	TRBD2	TRBJ2-1	CASSQGPQRGGGHNEQFF	TGCGCCAGCAGCCAAGGACCCCAGCGGGGAGGAGGTCACAATGAGCAGTTCTTC
.	TRBV2	TRBD1	TRBJ2-7	CASRRQGNEQYF	TGTGCCAGCAGACGACAGGGGAACGAGCAGTACTTC
.	TRBV4-1	.	TRBJ1-1	CASSQRREDTEAFF	TGCGCCAGCAGCCAACGAAGGGAGGACACTGAAGCTTTCTTT
.	TRBV29-1	.	TRBJ2-3	CSVDPGTDTQYF	TGCAGCGTTGACCCGGGGACAGATACGCAGTATTTT
.	TRBV5-4	TRBD1	TRBJ2-7	CASSPGTGGHEQYF	TGTGCCAGCAGCCCAGGGACAGGGGGCCACGAGCAGTACTTC
once	TRBV9	.	TRBJ1-3	CASSSSQAGNTIYF	TGTGCCAGCAGCTCCTCCCAGGCAGGAAACACCATATATTTT
.	TRBV2	.	TRBJ2-7	CAVPWGVETGEQYF	TGTGCCGTTCCCTGGGGCGTTGAGACGGGTGAGCAGTACTTC
.	TRBV9	.	TRBJ2-2	CASSVSGSGPGELFF	TGTGCCAGCAGCGTATCCGGGTCCGGCCCCGGGGAGCTGTTTTTT
.	TRBV6-6	TRBD2	TRBJ2-3	CASRGRVGADTQYF	TGTGCCAGCAGGGGGAGGGTGGGTGCAGATACGCAGTATTTT
.	TRBV5-8	.	TRBJ1-1	CASSPGYWAFF	TGTGCCAGCAGCCCCGGTTACTGGGCTTTCTTT
.	TRBV6-4	.	TRBJ1-1	CASSDRGHTEAFF	TGTGCCAGCAGTGACAGGGGCCACACTGAAGCTTTCTTT
.	TRBV10-2	TRBD1	TRBJ1-1	CASRTGPGQGRNTEAFF	TGCGCCAGCAGAACTGGTCCCGGACAGGGGCGGAACACTGAAGCTTTCTTT
.	TRBV5-6	.	TRBJ2-5	CATKLAASLTQYF	TGTGCCACGAAGCTCGCGGCGTCTTTGACCCAGTACTTC
once	TRBV5-1	.	TRBJ1-1	CASSLSSMNTEAFF	TGCGCCAGCAGCTTGAGTTCTATGAACACTGAAGCTTTCTTT
.	TRBV30	.	TRBJ1-2	CAWFFTGVRGYTF	TGTGCCTGGTTCTTTACGGGGGTTCGGGGCTACACCTTC
.	TRBV5-4	.	TRBJ2-7	CASSSGRGAYEQYF	TGTGCCAGCAGCAGCGGACGAGGAGCCTACGAGCAGTACTTC
.	TRBV11-3	.	TRBJ2-1	CASSLLASTGVFF	TGTGCCAGCAGCTTACTGGCATCGACAGGTGTATTCTTC
.	TRBV5-1	TRBD1	TRBJ2-7	CASSLRQGREQYF	TGCGCCAGCAGCCTTAGACAGGGGAGGGAGCAGTACTTC
.	TRBV13	TRBD1	TRBJ1-1	CASSDNRGEAFF	TGTGCCAGCAGCGACAACAGGGGTGAAGCTTTCTTT
once	TRBV15	.	TRBJ1-3	CATSLGGSGNTIYF	TGTGCCACCAGCCTCGGCGGGTCTGGAAACACCATATATTTT